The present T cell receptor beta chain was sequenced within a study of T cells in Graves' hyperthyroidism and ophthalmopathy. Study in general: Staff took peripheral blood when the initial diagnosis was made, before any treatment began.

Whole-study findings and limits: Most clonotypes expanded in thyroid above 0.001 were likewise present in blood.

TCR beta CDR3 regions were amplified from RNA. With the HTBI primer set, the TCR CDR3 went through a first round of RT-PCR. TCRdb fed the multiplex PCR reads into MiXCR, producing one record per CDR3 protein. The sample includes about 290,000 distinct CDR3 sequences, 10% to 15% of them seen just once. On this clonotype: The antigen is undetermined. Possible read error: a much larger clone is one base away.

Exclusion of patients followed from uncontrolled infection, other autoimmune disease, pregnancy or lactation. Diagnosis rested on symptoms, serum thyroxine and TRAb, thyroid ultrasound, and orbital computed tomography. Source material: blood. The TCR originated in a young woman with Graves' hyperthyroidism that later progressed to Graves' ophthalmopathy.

The CDR3 sequence is CACSMGLNSYEQYF. CDR3 in DNA: TGTGCCTGTAGTATGGGTTTGAACTCCTACGAGCAGTACTTC. The chain uses TRBV19 and TRBJ2-7; D unresolved. The CDR3 is 14 residues long. Germline V gene data show CDR1 as LNHDA and CDR2 as SQIVND (reference sequence).